The 2 T cell receptor beta chains below all came from one sample that was sequenced in a study of T cells in tuberculosis. Time point denoted: new active TB diagnosis, blood taken before or within 7 days of starting treatment. Using immunoSEQ multiplex PCR, the repertoire was profiled, and TCRdb retains in-frame clones only, with some absent. Of about 34,000 clones in the sample, 85% to 95% were seen once. The input for sequencing was PBMCs, taken at tuberculosis diagnosis. Source of these receptors: an adult with tuberculosis.

V and J are TRBV15 and TRBJ2-3, with D possibly matching TRBD1 (5 bases). The V gene lost 0 bases and the J gene lost 2 bases, with 9 bases spanning the gap. The CDR3 totals 15 residues. Germline V CDR1 and CDR2: LNHNV, YYDKDF (reference sequence). CDR3 sequence reads: CATSRDRVTTDTQYF. DNA for the CDR3: TGTGCCACCAGCAGAGACAGGGTGACCACAGATACGCAGTATTTT. The full variable domain, rest sourced from reference TRBV15 and TRBJ2-3, is DAMVIQNPRYQVTQFGKPVTLSCSQTLNHNVMYWYQQKSSQAPKLLFHYYDKDFNNEADTPDNFQSRRPNTSFCFLDIRSPGLGDTAMYLCATSRDRVTTDTQYFGPGTRLTVL.

Only one count was recorded for this clone. The chain uses TRBV5-1 and TRBJ2-3; 7 bases line up with TRBD1. This CDR3 is 16 amino acids long. Unmatched junction bases numbered 7, after V lost 1 base and J lost 2 bases. Looked up from germline, CDR1 is SGHRS and CDR2 is YFSETQ. CDR3: CASSLRVTGVTDTQYF. In DNA, the CDR3 is TGCGCCAGCAGCTTGAGGGTAACAGGGGTCACAGATACGCAGTATTTT.